Below, one T cell receptor beta chain is given with its context. Profiled with immunoSEQ multiplex PCR; TCRdb holds only in-frame clones, not every one. The repertoire holds roughly 130,000 clones, with approximately 84% as singletons. This sample is part of a study of blood T cell repertoires in COVID-19. Trimming removed 3 bases from V and 6 bases from J; junction bases left unmatched: 6. The germline V gene encodes CDR1 LGHDT and CDR2 YNNKEL (reference sequence). The CDR3 is 14 residues long. The chain links TRBV3-1 (or the pseudogene TRBV3-2) to TRBJ2-7; TRBD1 aligns across 9 bases. Sequences were obtained from peripheral blood. This sequence originates from a woman younger than 45 who had recovered from COVID-19. CDR3 sequence (DNA): TGTGCCAGCAGCCAGGCGGGACAGGGTCCCGAGCAGTACTTC. This sequence encodes CASSQAGQGPEQYF.